This T cell receptor (beta chain) was captured by sequencing in a study of blood T cell repertoires in COVID-19. CDR1 and CDR2 from the germline V gene are MNHEY and SVGEGT. The CDR3 sequence is 14 residues long. V dropped 0 bases and J dropped 2 bases, with 7 bases sitting between them. This clone was counted once. Other DNA variants within this sample encode the same CDR3. TCRdb's table, derived via immunoSEQ multiplex PCR, lists solely in-frame clones and lacks some. The sample shows around 100,000 clones, roughly 86% of them seen only once. The sequence derives from a human donor with acute or convalescent COVID-19. The donor label of this sample is uncertain. J is TRBJ2-5 and V is TRBV6-2 or TRBV6-3; no clear D. The sample consisted of peripheral blood. The CDR3 nucleotides read TGTGCCAGCAGTTACTCCTCCAGGCAAGAGACCCAGTACTTC. Translation gives CASSYSSRQETQYF.